This T cell receptor (beta chain) was retrieved from a study of control samples from healthy donors and cancer patients. Produced via immunoSEQ multiplex PCR; TCRdb's table is partial and in-frame only. The sample yields over 100,000 clones, about nine tenths seen once. The CDR3 is 15 amino acids. V lost 2 bases to trimming and J lost 0 bases, with 8 bases between them. The germline V gene has CDR1 LGHDT and CDR2 YNNKEL (reference sequence). This clone was recorded only once. Sequences were obtained from blood. The chain combines TRBV3-1 (or the pseudogene TRBV3-2) with TRBJ2-4; possibly TRBD1 for D (5 bases). The clonotype originates from a man in his forties or fifties in good health. The CDR3 region is CASSQPGIAKNIQYF. The CDR3 DNA follows: TGTGCCAGCAGCCAACCAGGGATAGCCAAAAACATTCAGTACTTC.